This T cell receptor beta chain was identified in a study of post-analysis software for immune sequencing data. This CDR3 has 14 amino acids. V lost 1 base and J 1 base, leaving 10 bases between the germline ends. Germline CDR1 reads DFQATT; CDR2 reads SNEGSKA (reference sequence). Unique molecular identifiers were built into the TCR beta cDNA libraries. MiXCR was run by TCRdb on the PCR reads, yielding one entry per CDR3 protein. The data show about 160,000 distinct CDR3 sequences, around 34% seen once. The starting material was blood, obtained after autologous hematopoietic stem cell transplantation. This clonotype was sampled from a girl aged 5 to 17 with multiple sclerosis. This sequence joins TRBV20-1 and TRBJ2-5, with D unclear. The chain's CDR3 is CSARGLVGQETQYF. The CDR3 coding sequence is TGCAGTGCTAGAGGCCTCGTAGGCCAAGAGACCCAGTACTTC.